Each of the 30 T cell receptor beta chains below was sequenced from the same sample in a study of CD8 T cells in Susac syndrome (dated by TCRdb to about 2019). Receptor amplification or capture employed the immunoSEQ multiplex PCR assay. RNA was extracted with the RNeasy kit and roughly 0.45 to 1 ug was reverse transcribed using random hexamers. TCRdb trimmed public reads at Q25 via fastp, called clones via MiXCR and kept in-frame beta chains. Entries that share a CDR3 protein sequence are merged under the most common genes and DNA. The sample records over 120,000 distinct CDR3 sequences, approximately 94% of which are singletons. 0.07% to 0.1% of the sample belongs to the ten largest clones. Sequencing was performed on CD4+ T cells from PBMCs. All receptors derive from a human donor in good health.

The chain recombines TRBV19 with TRBJ1-2, with unresolved D. CDR3 size: 15 residues. The germline V gene encodes CDR1 LNHDA and CDR2 SQIVND (reference sequence). The V gene lost 3 bases and the J gene lost 4 bases, with 15 bases spanning the gap. The CDR3 loop reads CASSIIPQSRYGYTF. CDR3 nucleotide sequence: TGTGCCAGTAGTATTATCCCGCAATCTCGCTATGGCTACACCTTC.

The chain carries TRBV5-4 and TRBJ2-3; the D gene is possibly TRBD2 (6 bases). CDR1 is SGHNT and CDR2 is YYREEE in the germline V gene (reference sequence). The length of the CDR3 is 13 residues. In nucleotides, the CDR3 is TGTGCAAACGGGCGGGACCGCACAGATACGCAGTATTTT. Its protein product is CANGRDRTDTQYF.

The chain links TRBV20-1 to TRBJ2-7; D not resolved. Germline CDR1 reads DFQATT; CDR2 reads SNEGSKA (reference sequence). The V end lost 3 bases, the J end lost 4 bases, and 7 bases lay between the germline ends. The length of the CDR3 is 11 residues. In nucleotides, the CDR3 is TGCAGTGCTAGTAATCGGTACGAGCAGTACTTC. Encoded protein: CSASNRYEQYF.

This chain connects TRBV29-1 to TRBJ2-3; possibly TRBD1 for D (6 bases). Trimming pared 0 bases from V and 0 bases from J, leaving 13 bases between. The CDR3 covers 16 residues. Germline V gene data show CDR1 as SQVTM and CDR2 as ANQGSEA. This chain's CDR3 is CSVEDRSRGSTDTQYF. Written as DNA, the CDR3 is TGCAGCGTTGAAGATAGGTCGAGGGGGAGCACAGATACGCAGTATTTT.

The rearrangement uses TRBV29-1 and TRBJ1-1; maybe TRBD1 (5 bases). V was cut by 7 bases and J by 0 bases, with 12 bases left in between. The length of the CDR3 is 13 residues. Looked up from germline, CDR1 is SQVTM and CDR2 is ANQGSEA. The chain's CDR3 is CSAPGPVNTEAFF. CDR3 sequence (DNA): TGCAGCGCCCCGGGACCCGTGAACACTGAAGCTTTCTTT. Full variable domain (remainder filled in from reference TRBV29-1 and TRBJ1-1): SAVISQKPSRDICQRGTSLTIQCQVDSQVTMMFWYRQQPGQSLTLIATANQGSEATYESGFVIDKFPISRPNLTFSTLTVSNMSPEDSSIYLCSAPGPVNTEAFFGQGTRLTVV.

CDR3 protein: CAWRTEPGANVLTF. The CDR3 coding sequence is TGTGCCTGGAGGACAGAACCTGGGGCCAACGTCCTGACTTTC. The gene calls are TRBV30 and TRBJ2-6; maybe TRBD1 (5 bases). The V end lost 3 bases, the J end lost 2 bases, and 8 bases lay between the germline ends. Germline V lookup: CDR1 GTSNPN, CDR2 SVGIG (reference sequence). This CDR3 spans 14 amino acids. The whole variable domain, remainder taken from reference TRBV30 and TRBJ2-6, is SQTIHQWPATLVQPVGSPLSLECTVEGTSNPNLYWYRQAAGRGLQLLFYSVGIGQISSEVPQNLSASRPQDRQFILSSKKLLLSDSGFYLCAWRTEPGANVLTFGAGSRLTVL.

This sequence joins TRBV20-1 and TRBJ2-7, with D possibly being TRBD1 (5 bases). This CDR3 has 13 amino acids. The V gene lost 6 bases and the J gene lost 3 bases, with 15 bases spanning the gap. The germline V gene has CDR1 DFQATT and CDR2 SNEGSKA (reference sequence). DNA for the CDR3: TGCAGTGCCCCTACCCAGGGTTACTACGAGCAGTACTTC. It encodes CSAPTQGYYEQYF.

This clonotype occurred once. The chain carries TRBV15 and TRBJ2-3; weak D call: TRBD1 (5 bases). V was trimmed by 9 bases and J by 1 base, leaving 17 bases between them. CDR3 length equals 15 residues. Germline V gives CDR1 LNHNV, CDR2 YYDKDF (reference sequence). CDR3 region: CATDKGRIRTDTQYF. The DNA for the CDR3 is TGTGCCACGGACAAAGGGCGGATACGCACAGATACGCAGTATTTT.

This chain connects TRBV20-1 to TRBJ2-1; 8 positions match TRBD2. The germline gives CDR1 DFQATT, CDR2 SNEGSKA (reference sequence). V lost 1 base to trimming and J lost 8 bases; unmatched junction nucleotides: 4. This CDR3 is 13 amino acids long. The CDR3 region has the DNA TGCAGTGCTAGAGGGACTAGCAGGGATGAGCAGTTCTTC. Translated: CSARGTSRDEQFF.

The chain joins TRBV7-9 to TRBJ2-1, with 14 bases lining up with TRBD2. The CDR3 runs 15 residues. Unmatched junction bases numbered 5, after V lost 5 bases and J lost 8 bases. Germline V CDR1 and CDR2: SEHNR, FQNEAQ (reference sequence). CDR3 protein: CASSPRGLAGDEQFF. The CDR3 nucleotides are TGTGCCAGCAGCCCCAGGGGACTAGCGGGGGATGAGCAGTTCTTC.

In its sample, this clonotype was seen once. V and J are TRBV6-2 or TRBV6-3 and TRBJ2-3; D uncertain. Trimming stripped 7 bases from V and 2 bases from J, with 7 bases between. CDR3 size: 12 residues. The germline V gene has CDR1 MNHEY and CDR2 SVGEGT. CDR3 nucleotide sequence: TGTGCCAGCAACCTACCCACAGATACGCAGTATTTT. As protein: CASNLPTDTQYF.

The V gene is TRBV7-6, the J gene TRBJ2-7; D is ambiguous. This CDR3 contains 14 residues. The germline V gene has CDR1 SGHVS and CDR2 FNYEAQ. V was clipped by 3 bases and J by 6 bases, with 15 bases between them. CDR3 in amino acids: CASSLQTVLGEQYF. CDR3 coding DNA: TGTGCCAGCAGCTTGCAAACAGTCTTAGGCGAGCAGTACTTC.

The J gene is TRBJ2-1, the V gene TRBV7-2, with a tentative D call TRBD2 (5 bases). The germline gives CDR1 SGHTA, CDR2 FQGNSA. V lost 0 bases to trimming and J lost 0 bases, with 6 bases between them. The CDR3 is made up of 15 amino acids. The CDR3 DNA follows: TGTGCCAGCAGCTTAGCGAGGGTCTCCTACAATGAGCAGTTCTTC. Translating gives CASSLARVSYNEQFF.

Here the CDR3 DNA reads TGTGCCAGCAGCCCTTCGACTAGCGGGGCTTACAATGAGCAGTTCTTC. It specifies CASSPSTSGAYNEQFF. The rearrangement uses TRBV3-1 and TRBJ2-1; 11 bases match TRBD2. The germline gives CDR1 LGHDT, CDR2 YNNKEL (reference sequence). The CDR3 extends over 16 amino acids. The J segment lost 4 bases and the V segment lost 4 bases, leaving 6 bases of the junction unmatched.

The V and J genes are TRBV5-4 and TRBJ1-2, with 7 nucleotides matching TRBD1. The ends lost 3 bases at V and 7 bases at J; junction bases unmatched: 9. The germline gives CDR1 SGHNT, CDR2 YYREEE (reference sequence). The CDR3 is made up of 14 amino acids. The chain's CDR3 is CASSSDRVLAGYTF. CDR3 coding DNA: TGTGCCAGCAGCTCTGACAGGGTTCTGGCTGGCTACACCTTC.

The CDR3 DNA is TGTGCCAGCAAAAGGACCCGGCATGGACAGGGGAGGTCAGATACGCAGTATTTT. This codes for CASKRTRHGQGRSDTQYF. The chain employs TRBV2 and TRBJ2-3, with 9 bases matching TRBD1. V lost 7 bases to trimming and J lost 4 bases; unmatched junction nucleotides: 18. The CDR3 has 18 amino acids. CDR1 and CDR2 from the germline V gene are SNHLY and FYNNEI.

On this clonotype: A read error may account for a junction end that differs from germline. This sequence joins TRBV7-8 and TRBJ1-1, with D unclear. Germline CDR1 reads SGHVS; CDR2 reads FQNEAQ. The CDR3 loop spans 13 amino acids. The CDR3, as DNA: TGTGCCAGCAGCTTTGGCCTCAACACTGAAGTTTTCTTT. Its protein product is CASSFGLNTEVFF.

This sequence joins TRBV3-1 and TRBJ2-7, with D perhaps given as TRBD1 or TRBD2 (6 bases each). The CDR3 runs to 14 residues. Germline CDR1 is LGHDT and CDR2 is YNNKEL (reference sequence). Trimming left V 5 bases short and J 2 bases short, with 13 bases between. CDR3: CASSISRGAYEQYF. The CDR3 bases are TGTGCCAGCAGCATTTCGAGGGGGGCCTACGAGCAGTACTTC.

J is TRBJ1-5 and V is TRBV6-2 or TRBV6-3; unclear D gene. The CDR3 has 14 residues. Trimming removed 11 bases from V and 2 bases from J, with 16 bases in between. From germline, CDR1 is MNHEY and CDR2 SVGEGT. The CDR3 sequence: CASHGRIGNQPQHF. The CDR3, as DNA: TGTGCCTCTCACGGCAGGATCGGCAATCAGCCCCAGCATTTT.

The V call is TRBV10-3, the J call TRBJ2-2, with 7 nucleotides matching TRBD1. Germline trimming cut 10 bases from V and 2 bases from J; bases unmatched to any gene: 4. Per germline, CDR1 ENHRY and CDR2 SYGVKD. The CDR3 runs to 13 residues. CDR3 coding DNA: TGTGCCACCCAGGGGGTAAACACCGGGGAGCTGTTTTTT. Its translation is CATQGVNTGELFF.

The chain carries TRBV28 and TRBJ2-7, with 7 bases that match TRBD1. V lost 5 bases, J lost 2 bases, and 9 bases stayed unmatched. CDR3 length equals 15 residues. CDR1 MDHEN and CDR2 SYDVKM come from the germline V gene. The CDR3 region has the DNA TGTGCCAGCAGTACCCCGGGACAGTCACCCTACGAGCAGTACTTC. Amino acids: CASSTPGQSPYEQYF.

This clonotype was seen more than once but under ten times. The rearrangement joins TRBV5-4 to TRBJ2-3; D could derive from TRBD1 or TRBD2 (6 bases each). The CDR3 totals 13 residues. Germline V gene data show CDR1 as SGHNT and CDR2 as YYREEE (reference sequence). With 1 base removed from V and 6 bases from J, the gap between germline ends came to 9 bases. The CDR3: CASSLRGADTQYF. The DNA for the CDR3 is TGTGCCAGCAGCTTGAGGGGGGCCGATACGCAGTATTTT.

The chain links TRBV2 to TRBJ2-7, with 10 bases lining up with TRBD2. The germline V gene has CDR1 SNHLY and CDR2 FYNNEI. V was clipped by 6 bases and J by 6 bases; unmatched bases: 5. CDR3 size: 13 residues. The CDR3 here is CASRGAGGGEQYF. The CDR3 DNA reads as TGTGCCAGCAGAGGAGCGGGAGGGGGCGAGCAGTACTTC.

This chain connects TRBV12-5 to TRBJ2-1; TRBD2 matches 8 bases. The germline V gene has CDR1 LGHNT and CDR2 FRNRAP. With 1 base clipped from V and 7 bases from J, the junction kept 3 bases outside the gene matches. The CDR3 is 14 amino acids. In DNA form, the CDR3 reads TGTGCTAGTGGTTTGGGGCTAGCGGGTAATGAGCAGTTCTTC. It yields the protein CASGLGLAGNEQFF.

This clonotype was seen only a few times. The gene calls are TRBV5-4 and TRBJ2-7, with 8 nucleotides matching TRBD1. The CDR3 has 14 residues. The trim removed 4 bases at V and 3 bases at J, leaving 6 bases unmatched. The germline CDR1 and CDR2 sequences are SGHNT and YYREEE (reference sequence). The CDR3 sequence: CASSTRTGHYEQYF. The CDR3 region has the DNA TGTGCCAGCAGCACAAGGACAGGGCACTACGAGCAGTACTTC.

The chain is built from TRBV7-8 and TRBJ2-3; unclear D gene. Trimming took 11 bases from V and 6 from J, leaving 18 bases between them. CDR3 length: 13 residues. From germline, CDR1 is SGHVS and CDR2 FQNEAQ. The CDR3 nucleotides are TGTGCCTCCTCGTGGGAAAGGGCTGATACGCAGTATTTT. The encoded protein is CASSWERADTQYF.

This clonotype was seen once. The chain joins TRBV27 to TRBJ2-1, with D uncertain. The CDR3 is 13 amino acids. Trimming cost V 4 bases and J 4 bases, with 8 bases left between them. Germline V lookup: CDR1 MNHEY, CDR2 SMNVEV (reference sequence). CDR3 in amino acids: CASSSRVYNEQFF. CDR3 bases: TGTGCCAGCAGTTCTAGAGTTTACAATGAGCAGTTCTTC.

J is TRBJ2-1 and V is TRBV9; 9 nucleotides match TRBD1. This CDR3 is 18 amino acids long. The V gene's germline CDR1 is SGDLS and CDR2 YYNGEE. V was pared by 4 bases and J by 7 bases, with 18 bases of the junction left unmatched. The CDR3 sequence is CASSSDTPGTGTGNEQFF. Here the CDR3 DNA reads TGTGCCAGCAGCTCGGATACACCCGGGACAGGGACGGGAAATGAGCAGTTCTTC.

The chain employs TRBV6-2 or TRBV6-3 and TRBJ2-3; no clear D. There are 13 residues in the CDR3. Germline CDR1 and CDR2: MNHEY and SVGEGT. Trimming pared 2 bases from V and 4 bases from J, leaving 7 bases between. The CDR3 region has the DNA TGTGCCAGCAGTTACACTGCTCCAGATACGCAGTATTTT. Protein: CASSYTAPDTQYF.

The V and J genes are TRBV20-1 and TRBJ1-5; D possibly corresponds to TRBD1 (5 bases). V shed 0 bases and J shed 9 bases, with 18 bases lying between them. Germline V gives CDR1 DFQATT, CDR2 SNEGSKA (reference sequence). This CDR3 is 15 amino acids long. The CDR3 region has the DNA TGCAGTGCTAGAGATTCCCTCGGTGGGGGATTGCCCCAGCATTTT. Protein product: CSARDSLGGGLPQHF.